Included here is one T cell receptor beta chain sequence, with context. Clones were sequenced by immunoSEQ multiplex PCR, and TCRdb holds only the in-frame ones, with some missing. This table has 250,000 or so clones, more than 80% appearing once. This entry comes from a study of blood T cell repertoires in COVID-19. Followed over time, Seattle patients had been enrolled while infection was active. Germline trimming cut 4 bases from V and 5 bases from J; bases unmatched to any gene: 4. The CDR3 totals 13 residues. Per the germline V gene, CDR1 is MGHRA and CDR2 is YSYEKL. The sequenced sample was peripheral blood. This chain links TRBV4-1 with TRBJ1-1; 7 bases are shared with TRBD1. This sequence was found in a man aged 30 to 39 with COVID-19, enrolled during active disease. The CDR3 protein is CASSRQGPTEAFF. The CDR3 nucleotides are TGCGCCAGCAGCCGACAGGGCCCGACTGAAGCTTTCTTT.